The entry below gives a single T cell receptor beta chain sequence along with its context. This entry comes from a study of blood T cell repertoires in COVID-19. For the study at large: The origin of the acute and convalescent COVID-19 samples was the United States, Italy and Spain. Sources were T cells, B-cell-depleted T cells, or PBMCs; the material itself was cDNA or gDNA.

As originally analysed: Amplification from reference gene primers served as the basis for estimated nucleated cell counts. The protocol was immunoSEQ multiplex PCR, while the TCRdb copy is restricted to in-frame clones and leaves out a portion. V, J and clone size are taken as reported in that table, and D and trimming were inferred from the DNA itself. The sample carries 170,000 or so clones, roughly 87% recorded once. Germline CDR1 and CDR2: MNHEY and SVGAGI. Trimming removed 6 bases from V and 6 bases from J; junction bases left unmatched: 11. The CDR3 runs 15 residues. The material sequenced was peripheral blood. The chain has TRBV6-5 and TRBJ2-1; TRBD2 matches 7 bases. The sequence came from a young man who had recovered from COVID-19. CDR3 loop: CASREAAGDFNEQFF. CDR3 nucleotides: TGTGCCAGCAGGGAGGCGGCGGGAGATTTCAATGAGCAGTTCTTC.